The entry below gives a single TCR beta chain sequence along with its context. CDR1 and CDR2 (germline): SGHVS, FQNEAQ. Trimming removed 5 bases from V and 2 bases from J; junction bases left unmatched: 2. The CDR3 loop spans 14 amino acids. This sample was included in a study of blood T cell repertoires in COVID-19. Clones were read by immunoSEQ multiplex PCR, and TCRdb kept only the in-frame ones, dropping some. The table includes 150,000 or so clones, roughly 87% detected once. The sequenced material came from PBMCs or T cells enriched from blood (not recorded which). The origin of this receptor is a woman between 40 and 50 years old who had been exposed to COVID-19. The chain links TRBV7-8 to TRBJ1-5, with 8 bases lining up with TRBD1. This CDR3 is CASSDRGGNQPQHF. The CDR3 DNA is TGTGCCAGCAGCGACAGGGGAGGCAATCAGCCCCAGCATTTT. Full variable domain (outside the CDR3, taken from reference TRBV7-8 and TRBJ1-5): GAGVSQSPRYKVAKRGQDVALRCDPISGHVSLFWYQQALGQGPEFLTYFQNEAQLDKSGLPSDRFFAERPEGSVSTLKIQRTQQEDSAVYLCASSDRGGNQPQHFGDGTRLSIL.